Listed below are T cell receptor beta chains from one sample, sequenced in a study of identical twins. TCRdb fed the 5' RACE reads into MiXCR, producing one record per CDR3 protein. The repertoire has approximately 1.8 million distinct CDR3 sequences, less than 40% of them found once; the top ten carry about 0.25%. The sample comprised cord blood. The receptors come from a newborn girl in good health. Both conserved end residues are part of each CDR3. A D gene is named only where the DNA matches it firmly. Only some rows state a clone size, as once, few, many or a class for expanded clones.

J,V,size,D,DNA,CDR3
TRBJ2-2,TRBV10-2,NA,NA,TGCGCCAGCAGTGAGTCTTTAGCCCCCGGGGAGCTGTTTTTT,CASSESLAPGELFF
TRBJ2-2,TRBV2,NA,TRBD2,TGTGCCAGCAGTCGGGGGGGCGTGGAGCTGTTTTTT,CASSRGGVELFF
TRBJ2-5,TRBV28,few,TRBD2,TGTGCCAGCAGTTTAGGCGGGAGGGCAGGGAATGAGCAGTACTTC,CASSLGGRAGNEQYF
TRBJ2-7,TRBV12-3/TRBV12-4,NA,TRBD2,TGTGCCAGCAGCACGAATCTAGCGGCCTCCTACAATGAGCAGTACTTC,CASSTNLAASYNEQYF
TRBJ2-5,TRBV5-1,NA,NA,TGCGCCAGCAGCCGGATCGACTCTAGGGGAGAGACCCAGTACTTC,CASSRIDSRGETQYF
TRBJ2-3,TRBV4-2,NA,TRBD2,TGTGCCAGCAGGTCCGGGACTAGCGGGGCTTGGAGCACAGATACGCAGTATTTT,CASRSGTSGAWSTDTQYF
TRBJ2-1,TRBV20-1,few,NA,TGCAGTGCTACGGCCGGCTCCTACAATGAGCAGTTCTTC,CSATAGSYNEQFF
TRBJ1-6,TRBV20-1,NA,TRBD1,TGCAGTGCTAGAATGGGACAGGATCATTCACCCCTCCACTTT,CSARMGQDHSPLHF
TRBJ2-3,TRBV20-1,NA,TRBD2,TGCAGTGCTCCCGGACTAGCGGGAACCGGGTGGGGCACAGATACGCAGTATTTT,CSAPGLAGTGWGTDTQYF
TRBJ2-5,TRBV3-1,NA,TRBD2,TGTGCCAGCAGCCAGGCGCCCGGGACTAGGAGGGAGACCCAGTACTTC,CASSQAPGTRRETQYF
TRBJ1-1,TRBV10-3,NA,NA,TGTGCCATCAGTGCCGTACAGAATGAAGCTTTCTTT,CAISAVQNEAFF
TRBJ1-2,TRBV7-9,NA,TRBD1,TGTGCCAGCAGCTTAGTCTGGCTTCGGGACAGGGAAAACTATGGCTACACCTTC,CASSLVWLRDRENYGYTF
TRBJ2-5,TRBV12-3/TRBV12-4,NA,NA,TGTGCCAGCAGCCTCCATTGGACCCAGTACTTC,CASSLHWTQYF
TRBJ2-5,TRBV3-1,many,NA,TGTGCCAGCAGCTTAGGACTACCTCAAGAGACCCAGTACTTC,CASSLGLPQETQYF
TRBJ1-1,TRBV11-1,NA,NA,TGTGCCAGCAGCTTAGATGGGTTTCAGGGCACTGAAGCTTTCTTT,CASSLDGFQGTEAFF
TRBJ2-3,TRBV28,NA,TRBD1,TGTGCCAGCAGTCCTAGTCCGGGACAGAGCACAGATACGCAGTATTTT,CASSPSPGQSTDTQYF
TRBJ2-7,TRBV12-3/TRBV12-4,NA,TRBD2,TGTGCCAGCAGTTTAGGCCACGGACTAGCTCACAATGAGCAGTACTTC,CASSLGHGLAHNEQYF
TRBJ1-6,TRBV2,NA,NA,TGTGCCAGCAGTGAGATCGGGAGCTCCTATAATTCACCCCTTCACTTT,CASSEIGSSYNSPLHF
TRBJ1-4,TRBV28,once,NA,TGTGCCAGCAGTTTATACCCTAGAGGGGCTGAGGAAAAACTGTTTTTT,CASSLYPRGAEEKLFF
TRBJ2-3,TRBV2,NA,TRBD2,TGTGCCAGCTGTAGCGGGAGGGCCTTAACAGATACGCAGTATTTT,CASCSGRALTDTQYF
TRBJ2-4,TRBV27,many,TRBD2,TGTGCCAGCAGTTTAACAAGCCCTAAGGGGAGGGCAAAAAACATTCAGTACTTC,CASSLTSPKGRAKNIQYF
TRBJ2-3,TRBV20-1,NA,NA,TGCAGTGCTAGCTCCCGGGCTGGCACAGATACGCAGTATTTT,CSASSRAGTDTQYF
TRBJ2-5,TRBV4-1,NA,TRBD1,TGCGCCAGCAGCCAAGATAGGACAGGGGAGACCCAGTACTTC,CASSQDRTGETQYF
TRBJ1-1,TRBV10-3,few,NA,TGTGCCATCAGTGTTACCAGAGACACTGAAGCTTTCTTT,CAISVTRDTEAFF
TRBJ1-1,TRBV12-3/TRBV12-4,NA,NA,TGTGCCAGCAGTTTTGGGGGAAGGGACACTGAAGCTTTCTTT,CASSFGGRDTEAFF
TRBJ2-1,TRBV6-6,NA,TRBD2,TGTGCCAGCAGTTACTCGGGAGGGACTAGCGGGAAAAGTGAGCAGTTCTTC,CASSYSGGTSGKSEQFF
TRBJ2-1,TRBV27,NA,TRBD1,TGTGCCAGCAGAGGGGGCAGGGGGCAGGACAATGAGCAGTTCTTC,CASRGGRGQDNEQFF
TRBJ2-7,TRBV2,NA,TRBD2,TGTGCCAGCAGTGAAGAGCCTAGCGGGGCCTACGAGCAGTACTTC,CASSEEPSGAYEQYF
TRBJ2-7,TRBV4-1,NA,TRBD2,TGCGCCAGCAGCCCCTTCCCGACTAGCCCCTACGAGCAGTACTTC,CASSPFPTSPYEQYF
TRBJ1-1,TRBV20-1,NA,NA,TGCAGTGCTAGAGATCCGGATTCCACTGAAGCTTTCTTT,CSARDPDSTEAFF
TRBJ2-1,TRBV20-1,few,TRBD2,TGCAGTGCTAGGTCGGGACTAGCGGGACCCAATGAGCAGTTCTTC,CSARSGLAGPNEQFF
TRBJ2-3,TRBV27,few,NA,TGTGCCACGACCACCGGGGTAGATACGCAGTATTTT,CATTTGVDTQYF
TRBJ1-1,TRBV2,few,NA,TGTGCCAGCTCCTCGGAGGCCCCTGAAGCTTTCTTT,CASSSEAPEAFF
TRBJ1-3,TRBV18,NA,NA,TGTGCCAGCTCACTATACAACTCTGGAAACACCATATATTTT,CASSLYNSGNTIYF
TRBJ2-7,TRBV20-1,NA,TRBD2,TGCAGTGCTAGGTCTCCCGCTAGCGGGTTCTACGAGCAGTACTTC,CSARSPASGFYEQYF
TRBJ2-5,TRBV18,few,NA,TGTGCCAGCTCACCAGTGTTGGGATCTGGGGAGCAGTACTTC,CASSPVLGSGEQYF
TRBJ1-2,TRBV6-5,few,NA,TGTGCCAGCAGTTACAGCTCCAATGATAACTATGGCTACACCTTC,CASSYSSNDNYGYTF